The 9 T cell receptor beta chains presented below share a single source sample, sequenced in a study of STAT3 mutations in large granular lymphocyte leukemia. Study findings and constraints: At least one immunodominant TCR beta clonotype appeared in every T-cell large granular lymphocyte leukemia patient.

The method was immunoSEQ multiplex PCR; TCRdb's version includes in-frame clones alone and lacks a portion of them. The sample lists 2,500 to 3,000 clones, about a third occurring once. What these receptors recognize is not known. The sequenced sample consisted of PBMCs. These receptors all come from a human donor with T large granular lymphocyte leukemia. Some clones in this sample may be carry-over from other donors' samples.

This chain joins TRBV9 and TRBJ2-3, with 8 bases that match TRBD2. V lost 1 base and J lost 0; bases outside the gene matches: 7. The CDR3 extends over 17 amino acids. Per the germline V gene, CDR1 is SGDLS and CDR2 is YYNGEE. The DNA for the CDR3 is TGTGCCAGCAGCGTACCCCTCGCGGGGGGAAGCACAGATACGCAGTATTTT. Amino acid sequence: CASSVPLAGGSTDTQYF.

A few counts support this clone. The rearrangement joins TRBV28 to TRBJ2-7; TRBD1 matches 10 bases. Germline CDR1 and CDR2: MDHEN and SYDVKM. There are 14 residues in the CDR3. After removal of 6 bases from V and 3 bases from J, the junction contained 5 bases not matched to a gene. The DNA of the CDR3 is TGTGCCAGCAGGTGGGGGACAGGGGACTACGAGCAGTACTTC. Encoded protein: CASRWGTGDYEQYF.

This chain joins TRBV29-1 and TRBJ2-1; D may be TRBD2 (5 bases). Germline assignment: CDR1 SQVTM and CDR2 ANQGSEA. The CDR3 loop spans 13 amino acids. Trimming shortened V by 0 bases and J by 7 bases, and 10 bases separated the two germline ends. The CDR3: CSVEDFRGNEQFF. The CDR3 region has the DNA TGCAGCGTTGAAGATTTCCGAGGGAATGAGCAGTTCTTC.

There are a few counts of this clone. The chain recombines TRBV4-2 with TRBJ2-7; D is possibly TRBD1 (5 bases). The CDR3 runs to 15 residues. Trimming cost V 1 base and J 5 bases, with 15 bases left between them. Germline CDR1 and CDR2: LGHNA and YNFKEQ. CDR3 DNA: TGTGCCAGCAGCCAAGCGACACTGACAGTCGACGAGCAGTACTTC. It yields the protein CASSQATLTVDEQYF.

The table lists this clone with a few counts. This sequence joins TRBV27 and TRBJ2-1; 11 bases are shared with TRBD2. CDR3 length: 15 residues. The trim removed 2 bases at V and 6 bases at J, leaving 3 bases unmatched. CDR1 is MNHEY, CDR2 SMNVEV, per germline (reference sequence). The CDR3, as DNA: TGTGCCAGCAGTTTAGGTAGCGGGAGGGCCAATGAGCAGTTCTTC. It is translated as CASSLGSGRANEQFF.

The V gene is TRBV4-3, the J gene TRBJ2-2; TRBD2 agrees at 12 bases. Germline CDR1 and CDR2: LGHNA and YSLEER. This CDR3 region has 17 residues. The V gene end was trimmed by 0 bases and the J gene end by 3 bases; junction bases not matched to a gene: 2. This CDR3 is CASSQELAGGDTGELFF. The CDR3 DNA sequence: TGCGCCAGCAGCCAAGAACTAGCGGGGGGAGACACCGGGGAGCTGTTTTTT.

Judged by abundance, this clone is large. The CDR3 DNA sequence: TGTGCCAGCAGCTCAACCCTGGGGGGGCAGAGTGGCTACACCTTC. This translates into CASSSTLGGQSGYTF. The chain carries TRBV7-6 and TRBJ1-2; D is possibly TRBD1 (6 bases). Trimming removed 4 bases at V and 7 bases at J, with 19 bases between. The CDR3 is 15 residues long. CDR1 is SGHVS, CDR2 FNYEAQ, per germline.

J is TRBJ2-7 and V is TRBV6-6; 8 bases match TRBD2. Per the germline V gene, CDR1 is MNHNY and CDR2 is SVGAGI (reference sequence). V was clipped by 6 bases and J by 6 bases; unmatched bases: 7. The CDR3 extends over 13 amino acids. Here the CDR3 DNA reads TGTGCCAGCAGCGTTACGGGGGGGGGCGAGCAGTACTTC. Protein sequence: CASSVTGGGEQYF.

The chain employs TRBV4-2 and TRBJ1-6; weak D call: TRBD1 (6 bases). CDR3 length: 18 residues. Looked up from germline, CDR1 is LGHNA and CDR2 is YNFKEQ. V was shortened by 0 bases and J by 5 bases, with 17 bases between the two germline ends. The CDR3 region is CASSQEVGQGFHNSPLHF. CDR3 sequence (DNA): TGTGCCAGCAGCCAAGAGGTGGGGCAGGGGTTTCATAATTCACCCCTCCACTTT.